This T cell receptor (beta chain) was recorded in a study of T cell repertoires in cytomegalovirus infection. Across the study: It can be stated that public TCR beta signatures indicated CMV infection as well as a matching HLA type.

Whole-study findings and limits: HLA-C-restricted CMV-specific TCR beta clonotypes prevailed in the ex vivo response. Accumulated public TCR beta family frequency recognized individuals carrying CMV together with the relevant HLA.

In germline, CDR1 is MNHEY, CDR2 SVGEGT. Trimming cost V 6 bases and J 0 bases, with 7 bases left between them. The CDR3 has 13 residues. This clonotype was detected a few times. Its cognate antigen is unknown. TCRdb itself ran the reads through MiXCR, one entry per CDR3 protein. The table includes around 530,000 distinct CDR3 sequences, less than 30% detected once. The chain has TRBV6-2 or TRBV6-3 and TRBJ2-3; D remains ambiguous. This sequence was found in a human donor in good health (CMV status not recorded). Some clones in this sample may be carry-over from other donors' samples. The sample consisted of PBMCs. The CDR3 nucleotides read TGTGCCAGCAGGCCAGCGAGCACAGATACGCAGTATTTT. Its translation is CASRPASTDTQYF.